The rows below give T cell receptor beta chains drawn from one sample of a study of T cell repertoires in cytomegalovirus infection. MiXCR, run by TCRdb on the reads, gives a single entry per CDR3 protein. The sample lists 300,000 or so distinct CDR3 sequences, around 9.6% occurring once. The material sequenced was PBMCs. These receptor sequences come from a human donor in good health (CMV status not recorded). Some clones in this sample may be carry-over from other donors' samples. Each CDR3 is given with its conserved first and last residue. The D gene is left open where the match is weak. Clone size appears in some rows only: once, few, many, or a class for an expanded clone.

CDR3aa: CSAPPLAGGLGTQYF; CDR3nt: TGCAGTGCTCCCCCCTTAGCGGGGGGGCTAGGTACGCAGTATTTT; abundance: NA; j_gene: TRBJ2-3; d_gene: TRBD2; v_gene: TRBV20-1
CDR3aa: CSVGPGHYF; CDR3nt: TGCAGCGTCGGCCCGGGTCACTATTTT; abundance: few; j_gene: TRBJ1-3; d_gene: NA; v_gene: TRBV29-1
CDR3aa: CASSLGQRIQYF; CDR3nt: TGTGCCAGCAGCTTGGGCCAAAGGATTCAGTACTTC; abundance: many; j_gene: TRBJ2-4; d_gene: NA; v_gene: TRBV5-4
CDR3aa: CASSEGQRNTEAFF; CDR3nt: TGTGCCAGCAGCGAGGGACAGAGGAACACTGAAGCTTTCTTT; abundance: many; j_gene: TRBJ1-1; d_gene: TRBD1; v_gene: TRBV6-5
CDR3aa: CASSLQTGSGNTIYF; CDR3nt: TGTGCCAGCAGCCTACAGACAGGGAGTGGAAACACCATATATTTT; abundance: many; j_gene: TRBJ1-3; d_gene: TRBD1; v_gene: TRBV7-2
CDR3aa: CASSRQEGNQPQHF; CDR3nt: TGTGCCAGCTCACGACAGGAAGGCAATCAGCCCCAGCATTTT; abundance: many; j_gene: TRBJ1-5; d_gene: NA; v_gene: TRBV18
CDR3aa: CATSRGGQQQETQYF; CDR3nt: TGTGCCACCAGCAGGGGCGGACAGCAGCAAGAGACCCAGTACTTC; abundance: many; j_gene: TRBJ2-5; d_gene: NA; v_gene: TRBV15
CDR3aa: CSARAGYQETQYF; CDR3nt: TGCAGTGCTAGGGCCGGGTACCAAGAGACCCAGTACTTC; abundance: few; j_gene: TRBJ2-5; d_gene: NA; v_gene: TRBV20-1
CDR3aa: CSARSPGGANQPQHF; CDR3nt: TGCAGTGCTCGCTCCCCAGGGGGCGCGAATCAGCCCCAGCATTTT; abundance: NA; j_gene: TRBJ1-5; d_gene: TRBD1; v_gene: TRBV20-1
CDR3aa: CSVRGDYYGYTF; CDR3nt: TGCAGCGTCCGGGGTGATTATTATGGCTACACCTTC; abundance: few; j_gene: TRBJ1-2; d_gene: NA; v_gene: TRBV29-1
CDR3aa: CASSPLVGSYNEQFF; CDR3nt: TGTGCCAGCAGTCCTTTGGTGGGCTCCTACAATGAGCAGTTCTTC; abundance: many; j_gene: TRBJ2-1; d_gene: NA; v_gene: TRBV28
CDR3aa: CSVKGTQANYGYTF; CDR3nt: TGCAGCGTCAAGGGGACCCAAGCTAACTATGGCTACACCTTC; abundance: NA; j_gene: TRBJ1-2; d_gene: NA; v_gene: TRBV29-1
CDR3aa: CASGGGNTEAFF; CDR3nt: TGTGCCAGCGGTGGAGGAAACACTGAAGCTTTCTTT; abundance: many; j_gene: TRBJ1-1; d_gene: NA; v_gene: TRBV14
CDR3aa: CSARDRGPLNTEAFF; CDR3nt: TGCAGTGCTAGAGATAGGGGACCATTGAACACTGAAGCTTTCTTT; abundance: few; j_gene: TRBJ1-1; d_gene: NA; v_gene: TRBV20-1
CDR3aa: CSAVQGRATGELFF; CDR3nt: TGCAGTGCTGTACAGGGAAGGGCCACCGGGGAGCTGTTTTTT; abundance: NA; j_gene: TRBJ2-2; d_gene: NA; v_gene: TRBV20-1
CDR3aa: CSVGGDGENYGYTF; CDR3nt: TGCAGCGTGGGGGGGGACGGGGAGAACTATGGCTACACCTTC; abundance: few; j_gene: TRBJ1-2; d_gene: NA; v_gene: TRBV29-1
CDR3aa: CASSSTGTNSPLHF; CDR3nt: TGTGCCAGCAGCTCGACAGGGACTAATTCACCCCTCCACTTT; abundance: NA; j_gene: TRBJ1-6; d_gene: TRBD1; v_gene: TRBV7-9
CDR3aa: CASRPRAGGYSEQFF; CDR3nt: TGTGCCAGCAGGCCTAGGGCAGGGGGTTACAGTGAGCAGTTCTTC; abundance: few; j_gene: TRBJ2-1; d_gene: TRBD1; v_gene: TRBV5-4
CDR3aa: CASSFGRYTEAFF; CDR3nt: TGTGCCAGCAGCTTCGGGAGATACACTGAAGCTTTCTTT; abundance: NA; j_gene: TRBJ1-1; d_gene: NA; v_gene: TRBV5-6
CDR3aa: CASSWGSSGGARLGEQFF; CDR3nt: TGTGCCAGCAGCTGGGGGTCTAGCGGGGGGGCGAGGCTAGGTGAGCAGTTCTTC; abundance: many; j_gene: TRBJ2-1; d_gene: TRBD2; v_gene: TRBV2